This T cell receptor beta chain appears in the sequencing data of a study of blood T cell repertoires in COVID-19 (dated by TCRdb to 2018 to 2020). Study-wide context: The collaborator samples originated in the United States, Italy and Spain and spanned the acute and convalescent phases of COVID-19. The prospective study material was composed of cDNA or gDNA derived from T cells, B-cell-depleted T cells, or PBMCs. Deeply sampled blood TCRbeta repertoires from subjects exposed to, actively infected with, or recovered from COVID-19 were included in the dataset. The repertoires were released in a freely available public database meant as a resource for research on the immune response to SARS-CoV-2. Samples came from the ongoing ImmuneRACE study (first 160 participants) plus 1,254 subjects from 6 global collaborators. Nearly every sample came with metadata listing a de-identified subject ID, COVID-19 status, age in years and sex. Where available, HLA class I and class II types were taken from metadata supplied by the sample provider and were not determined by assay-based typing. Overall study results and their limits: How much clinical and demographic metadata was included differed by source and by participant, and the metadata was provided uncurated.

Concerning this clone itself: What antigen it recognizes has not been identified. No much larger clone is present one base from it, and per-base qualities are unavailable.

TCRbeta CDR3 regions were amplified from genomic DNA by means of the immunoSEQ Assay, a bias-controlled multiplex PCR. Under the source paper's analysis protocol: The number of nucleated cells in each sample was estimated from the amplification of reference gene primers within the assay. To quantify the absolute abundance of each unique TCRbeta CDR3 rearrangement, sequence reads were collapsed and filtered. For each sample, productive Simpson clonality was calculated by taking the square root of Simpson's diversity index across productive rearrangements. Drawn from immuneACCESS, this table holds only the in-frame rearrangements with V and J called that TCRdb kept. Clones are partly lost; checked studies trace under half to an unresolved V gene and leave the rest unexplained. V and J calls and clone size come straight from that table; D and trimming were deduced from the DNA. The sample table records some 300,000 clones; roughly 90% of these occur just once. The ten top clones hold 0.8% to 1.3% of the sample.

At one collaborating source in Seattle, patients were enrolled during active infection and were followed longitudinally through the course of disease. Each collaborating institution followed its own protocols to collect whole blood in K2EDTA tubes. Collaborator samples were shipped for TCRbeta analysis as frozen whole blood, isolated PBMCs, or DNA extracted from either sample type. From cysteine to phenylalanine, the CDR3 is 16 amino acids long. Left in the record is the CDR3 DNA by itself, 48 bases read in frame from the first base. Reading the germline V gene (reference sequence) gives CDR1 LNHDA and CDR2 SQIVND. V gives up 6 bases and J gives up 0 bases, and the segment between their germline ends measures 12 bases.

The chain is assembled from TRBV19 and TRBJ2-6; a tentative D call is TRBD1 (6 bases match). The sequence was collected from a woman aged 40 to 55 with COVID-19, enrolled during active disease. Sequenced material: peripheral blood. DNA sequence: TGTGCCAGTAGAAGGGGGTTGGACTCTGGGGCCAACGTCCTGACTTTC. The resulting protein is CASRRGLDSGANVLTF.